These 9 T cell receptor beta chains were all obtained from the same sample, sequenced in a study of CD8+ T cells in alopecia areata. cDNA serving as the sequencing template came from extracted, reverse transcribed RNA. Clones were read by immunoSEQ multiplex PCR, and TCRdb kept only the in-frame ones, dropping some. The data show about 220,000 clones, with about three fifths seen just once and 1.5% to 2% held by the top ten. Treatment here: oral pan-JAK inhibitor, 5-10 mg twice daily. The sequencing used CD4+ T cells sorted from blood, collected at week 4, from a patient treated with tofacitinib. The receptors shown here come from a human donor with alopecia areata.

The CDR3 coding sequence is TGTGCCAGCAGCTTAGAAACGGGGGGTGGGTACGAGCAGTACTTC. Translation gives CASSLETGGGYEQYF. J is TRBJ2-7 and V is TRBV7-2, with 7 nucleotides matching TRBD2. CDR1 SGHTA and CDR2 FQGNSA come from the germline V gene. J lost 4 bases, V lost 1 base, and 7 bases had no gene match. The CDR3 spans 15 residues.

This rearrangement joins TRBV30 to TRBJ2-3; D not certain. CDR1 GTSNPN and CDR2 SVGIG come from the germline V gene (reference sequence). Trimming shortened V by 1 base and J by 3 bases, and 8 bases separated the two germline ends. CDR3 length: 13 residues. CDR3 in amino acids: CAWSGAQTDTQYF. The DNA of the CDR3 is TGTGCCTGGAGTGGGGCCCAGACAGATACGCAGTATTTT.

This clone was found a few times. CDR3 nucleotide sequence: TGCGCCAGCAGTTTAACGAAAAACATTCAGTACTTC. This codes for CASSLTKNIQYF. V usage is TRBV23-1 and J usage is TRBJ2-4; no definite D call. TRBV23-1 is marked as an open reading frame, function uncertain. With 5 bases removed from V and 4 bases from J, the gap between germline ends came to 6 bases. The CDR3 sequence is 12 residues long.

The V gene is TRBV10-3, the J gene TRBJ1-1; possible D gene TRBD1, 5 bases. CDR1 is ENHRY, CDR2 SYGVKD, per germline. The V gene lost 10 bases and the J gene lost 1 base, with 13 bases spanning the gap. The CDR3 runs to 13 residues. The CDR3 is CATRQTTNTEAFF. The DNA for the CDR3 is TGTGCCACCCGACAGACTACGAACACTGAAGCTTTCTTT.

This clone appeared a few times. The chain employs TRBV7-2 and TRBJ2-3, with TRBD1 identical over 11 bases. CDR3 length: 15 amino acids. V shed 1 base, J shed 10 bases, and the junction held 7 bases outside the gene matches. The V gene's germline CDR1 is SGHTA and CDR2 FQGNSA. The CDR3 bases are TGTGCCAGCAGCTTAGGTGGGACAGGGGGTAGAGCGCAGTATTTT. It translates to CASSLGGTGGRAQYF.

CDR3: CASSPGSMGSGANVLTF. CDR3 coding DNA: TGCGCCAGCAGCCCCGGAAGCATGGGCTCTGGGGCCAACGTCCTGACTTTC. The chain employs TRBV4-3 and TRBJ2-6, with D unresolved. Germline V CDR1 and CDR2: LGHNA, YSLEER. V was shortened by 4 bases and J by 0 bases, with 13 bases between the two germline ends. This CDR3 region has 17 residues.

This clone turned up a few times. The chain employs TRBV29-1 and TRBJ2-7; no reliable D call. The CDR3 is made up of 12 amino acids. Trimming took 8 bases from V and 3 from J, leaving 14 bases between them. Germline V lookup: CDR1 SQVTM, CDR2 ANQGSEA. This CDR3 reads CSITGPFYEQYF. The CDR3 DNA sequence: TGCAGCATAACTGGACCGTTCTACGAGCAGTACTTC.

This chain connects TRBV13 to TRBJ1-4, with D possibly TRBD1 on 5 matching bases. Looked up from germline, CDR1 is PRHDT and CDR2 is FYEKMQ (reference sequence). The CDR3 is made up of 16 amino acids. V gave up 4 bases and J gave up 7 bases, with 19 bases separating them. Here the CDR3 reads CASSSRRVRDGEKLFF. Here the CDR3 DNA reads TGTGCCAGCAGCTCCCGTCGGGTGCGGGACGGTGAAAAACTGTTTTTT.

This rearrangement joins TRBV29-1 to TRBJ2-2; the D is unclear. This CDR3 is 12 amino acids long. V was shortened by 4 bases and J by 6 bases, with 9 bases between the two germline ends. Germline V CDR1 and CDR2: SQVTM, ANQGSEA. CDR3 sequence reads: CSVVKGAGELFF. The DNA for the CDR3 is TGCAGCGTTGTAAAAGGTGCCGGGGAGCTGTTTTTT.